The 32 T cell receptor beta chains below all came from one sample that was sequenced in a study of blood T cell repertoires in COVID-19. TCRdb's copy holds only in-frame clones and misses some; the assay was immunoSEQ multiplex PCR. The table includes over 150,000 clones, approximately 83% detected once. Sequencing was performed on peripheral blood. The receptor set was obtained from a woman aged 60-75 years with acute or convalescent COVID-19.

The chain combines TRBV7-9 with TRBJ1-1; TRBD1 matches at 8 bases. CDR3 length equals 13 residues. The germline CDR1 and CDR2 sequences are SEHNR and FQNEAQ (reference sequence). J was trimmed by 4 bases and V by 5 bases; bases with no gene match: 3. This CDR3 is CASSRTGGTEAFF. The CDR3 DNA reads as TGTGCCAGCAGCAGAACAGGGGGCACTGAAGCTTTCTTT.

This clone was counted a single time. The chain recombines TRBV5-1 with TRBJ2-1; TRBD1 agrees at 10 bases. The CDR3 is 16 amino acids. The germline V gene encodes CDR1 SGHRS and CDR2 YFSETQ. V was pared by 4 bases and J by 8 bases, with 12 bases of the junction left unmatched. The DNA of the CDR3 is TGCGCCAGCAGCCGGGGCCGGGACAGGGGAGGAGATGAGCAGTTCTTC. Its translation is CASSRGRDRGGDEQFF.

This chain links TRBV7-2 with TRBJ1-2; TRBD1 matches 9 bases. The CDR3 sequence is 17 residues long. Germline CDR1 is SGHTA and CDR2 is FQGNSA. V shed 4 bases and J 4 bases; nucleotides not matched to a gene: 13. The CDR3 loop is CASSSPGTGSGSYGYTF. The CDR3 DNA is TGTGCCAGCAGCTCTCCCGGGACAGGGAGTGGAAGCTATGGCTACACCTTC.

The chain joins TRBV5-4 to TRBJ1-1, with 8 bases aligning to TRBD1. There are 15 residues in the CDR3. Losses at the gene ends were 4 bases for V and 3 bases for J; bases not matched to a gene: 8. CDR1 is SGHNT and CDR2 is YYREEE in the germline V gene (reference sequence). The CDR3 sequence: CASSRTGQGDTEAFF. CDR3 in DNA: TGTGCCAGCAGCCGGACAGGGCAGGGAGACACTGAAGCTTTCTTT.

V is TRBV9 and J is TRBJ2-1, with 9 bases fitting TRBD2. After removal of 0 bases from V and 7 bases from J, the junction contained 5 bases not matched to a gene. Per the germline V gene, CDR1 is SGDLS and CDR2 is YYNGEE. The CDR3 totals 15 residues. In DNA form, the CDR3 reads TGTGCCAGCAGCGTAGTGGCTAGCGGGGTAAATGAGCAGTTCTTC. This sequence encodes CASSVVASGVNEQFF.

The chain employs TRBV7-9 and TRBJ1-6; perhaps TRBD1 as D (5 bases). This CDR3 has 15 residues. Germline V gene sequence: CDR1 SEHNR, CDR2 FQNEAQ (reference sequence). Trimming left V 8 bases short and J 4 bases short, with 15 bases between. The CDR3 loop is CASGGGLGYNSPLHF. CDR3 nucleotides: TGTGCCAGCGGGGGAGGGTTGGGATATAATTCACCCCTCCACTTT.

The sample holds one count of this clone. The J gene is TRBJ1-2, the V gene TRBV7-8; tentative D call: TRBD1 (5 bases). CDR1 and CDR2 from the germline V gene are SGHVS and FQNEAQ. V gave up 1 base and J gave up 4 bases, with 13 bases separating them. The CDR3 spans 15 residues. CDR3 bases: TGTGCCAGCAGCTTAGGGGGCAGTTCAGGCTATGGCTACACCTTC. Translating gives CASSLGGSSGYGYTF.

V and J are TRBV19 and TRBJ1-1; D might be TRBD1 (5 bases). Trimming left V 3 bases short and J 4 bases short, with 15 bases between. Germline V lookup: CDR1 LNHDA, CDR2 SQIVND (reference sequence). This CDR3 contains 15 residues. CDR3 amino acids: CASSITTGQGTEAFF. CDR3 nucleotides: TGTGCCAGTAGTATCACCACAGGCCAGGGCACTGAAGCTTTCTTT.

A few counts support this clone. This chain links TRBV12-3 or TRBV12-4 with TRBJ1-1, with TRBD1 matching over 7 bases. This CDR3 has 12 residues. V lost 6 bases to trimming and J lost 6 bases; unmatched junction nucleotides: 4. The CDR3 is CASSEGAAEAFF. The CDR3 coding sequence is TGTGCCAGCAGCGAGGGGGCGGCTGAAGCTTTCTTT.

V usage is TRBV27 and J usage is TRBJ1-6; possible D gene TRBD1, 6 bases. Germline CDR1 MNHEY, CDR2 SMNVEV (reference sequence). The V gene lost 1 base and the J gene lost 10 bases, with 20 bases spanning the gap. The CDR3 runs 17 residues. CDR3 nucleotides: TGTGCCAGCAGTTTATATTCACAGGGTTCGAATGGGTCACCCCTCCACTTT. Its protein product is CASSLYSQGSNGSPLHF.

This chain uses TRBV3-1 (or the pseudogene TRBV3-2) with TRBJ1-2; D is unclear. V was clipped by 4 bases and J by 0 bases, with 12 bases between them. Germline CDR1 reads LGHDT; CDR2 reads YNNKEL (reference sequence). CDR3 size: 15 residues. CDR3: CASSPVHNTNYGYTF. Written as DNA, the CDR3 is TGTGCCAGCAGCCCAGTCCACAACACTAACTATGGCTACACCTTC.

The V gene is TRBV11-3, the J gene TRBJ1-1; no reliable D call. Germline V gene data show CDR1 as SGHNT and CDR2 as YENEEA. The CDR3 has 13 residues. Trimming removed 3 bases from V and 1 base from J, with 6 bases in between. The CDR3: CASSFGENTEAFF. CDR3 in DNA: TGTGCCAGCAGCTTTGGAGAGAACACTGAAGCTTTCTTT.

This sequence joins TRBV2 and TRBJ1-2; the match to TRBD1 covers 7 bases. V trimming: 5 bases; J trimming: 4 bases; junction bases outside the gene matches: 4. The germline V gene encodes CDR1 SNHLY and CDR2 FYNNEI. The CDR3 contains 13 residues. The CDR3 spells CASSSTGIYGYTF. The CDR3 coding sequence is TGTGCCAGCAGTTCGACAGGGATCTATGGCTACACCTTC.

The genes are TRBV19 and TRBJ2-7; 11 positions agree with TRBD1. The CDR3 loop spans 13 amino acids. Looked up from germline, CDR1 is LNHDA and CDR2 is SQIVND (reference sequence). V trimming: 7 bases; J trimming: 5 bases; junction bases outside the gene matches: 4. The CDR3 sequence is CASTDRGRNEQYF. Here the CDR3 DNA reads TGTGCCAGTACGGACAGGGGGCGGAACGAGCAGTACTTC.

The J gene is TRBJ2-7, the V gene TRBV30; 9 nucleotides match TRBD2. The CDR3 length is 15 residues. Trimming took 0 bases from V and 2 from J; bases not matched to a gene: 5. Germline lookup yields CDR1 GTSNPN and CDR2 SVGIG (reference sequence). CDR3 protein: CAWSVQSGGPYEQYF. The CDR3 nucleotides read TGTGCCTGGAGTGTACAAAGCGGGGGGCCCTACGAGCAGTACTTC.

The V and J genes are TRBV3-1 (or the pseudogene TRBV3-2) and TRBJ2-5; D perhaps matches TRBD1 (5 bases). This CDR3 is built from 16 residues. Trimming removed 3 bases from V and 2 bases from J, with 16 bases in between. CDR1 is LGHDT and CDR2 is YNNKEL in the germline V gene (reference sequence). The CDR3 sequence: CASSHPSQGRQETQYF. As DNA, the CDR3 is TGTGCCAGCAGCCACCCCAGCCAGGGAAGGCAAGAGACCCAGTACTTC.

The V gene is TRBV6-2 or TRBV6-3, the J gene TRBJ2-1; no reliable D call. Germline lookup yields CDR1 MNHEY and CDR2 SVGEGT. This CDR3 region has 16 residues. The germline V and J ends were trimmed by 2 bases and 9 bases, with 20 bases remaining between them. CDR3 loop: CASSYNPVVLHSEQFF. The CDR3 coding sequence is TGTGCCAGCAGTTACAATCCTGTTGTCCTTCACTCTGAGCAGTTCTTC.

The V call is TRBV29-1, the J call TRBJ2-7, with D possibly TRBD1 on 5 matching bases. Germline V gene lookup returns CDR1 SQVTM and CDR2 ANQGSEA. The CDR3 length is 13 residues. Trimming pared 4 bases from V and 3 bases from J, leaving 13 bases between. For the CDR3, the DNA is TGCAGCGTTGTAGTACAGGATCTCTACGAGCAGTACTTC. Translating it yields CSVVVQDLYEQYF.

The chain is built from TRBV15 and TRBJ2-3, with 8 positions matching TRBD1. The germline CDR1 and CDR2 sequences are LNHNV and YYDKDF (reference sequence). This CDR3 region has 17 residues. Trimming cost V 0 bases and J 2 bases; bases outside gene matches: 7. The CDR3 reads CATSRDKGDRTTDTQYF. As DNA, the CDR3 is TGTGCCACCAGCAGAGATAAAGGGGACAGGACCACAGATACGCAGTATTTT.

The CDR3: CASSQSGGQHGGYTF. DNA of the CDR3: TGCGCCAGCAGTCAATCGGGTGGACAGCATGGCGGCTACACCTTC. The genes are TRBV23-1 and TRBJ1-2; D is perhaps TRBD1 (6 bases). TRBV23-1 is noted as an ORF with a role that remains uncertain. This CDR3 has 15 residues. Between the trimmed V and J ends, which lost 0 bases and 8 bases, there was a span of 16 bases.

CDR3 residues: CASSQTGGDSPLHF. The DNA for the CDR3 is TGTGCCAGCTCCCAGACAGGGGGCGATTCACCCCTCCACTTT. This chain joins TRBV18 and TRBJ1-6; 10 nucleotides line up with TRBD1. Germline V gives CDR1 KGHSH, CDR2 LQKENI. CDR3 size: 14 residues. Unmatched junction bases numbered 4, after V lost 6 bases and J lost 8 bases.

The chain has TRBV2 and TRBJ1-3; a weak D match, TRBD1 (6 bases). Trimming took 6 bases from V and 0 from J, leaving 15 bases between them. The germline CDR1 and CDR2 sequences are SNHLY and FYNNEI. The CDR3 loop spans 16 amino acids. CDR3 sequence: CASRTGTSSSGNTIYF. For the CDR3, the DNA is TGTGCCAGCAGAACCGGGACATCCAGCTCTGGAAACACCATATATTTT.

This clone was found once. The J gene is TRBJ2-5, the V gene TRBV6-4; 14 positions match TRBD2. V was clipped by 7 bases and J by 6 bases; unmatched bases: 10. The CDR3 runs to 16 residues. The germline V gene encodes CDR1 MRHNA and CDR2 SNTAGT. The CDR3 DNA sequence: TGTGCCAGCACGCCGGGACTAGCGGGGGTGTGGAAGACCCAGTACTTC. It yields the protein CASTPGLAGVWKTQYF.

The CDR3 sequence is CASPLVSRGGRRNTIYF. The CDR3 nucleotides read TGCGCCAGCCCGTTGGTGAGTAGAGGAGGAAGGAGAAACACCATATATTTT. V gene TRBV10-1 combines with J gene TRBJ1-3; no firm D call. This CDR3 comprises 17 residues. V lost 8 bases, J lost 5 bases, and 25 bases lay in between. The V gene's germline CDR1 is WNHNN and CDR2 SYGVQD (reference sequence).

In its sample, this clone was seen a few times. The chain joins TRBV5-1 to TRBJ2-1; 8 bases match TRBD2. The CDR3 extends over 15 amino acids. Germline V gene lookup returns CDR1 SGHRS and CDR2 YFSETQ. Trimming took 5 bases from V and 0 from J; bases not matched to a gene: 4. The DNA of the CDR3 is TGCGCCAGCAGGTATCTAGCGGGCTCCTACAATGAGCAGTTCTTC. Translation: CASRYLAGSYNEQFF.

The CDR3 is CASSPNPNTEAFF. CDR3 nucleotides: TGTGCCAGCTCACCAAATCCTAACACTGAAGCTTTCTTT. This rearrangement joins TRBV18 to TRBJ1-1; no definite D call. The V end was cut by 2 bases, the J end by 2 bases, with 6 bases between. Germline V CDR1 and CDR2: KGHSH, LQKENI. CDR3 length: 13 amino acids.

This clone was counted many times. The genes are TRBV6-5 and TRBJ2-7; 7 bases agree with TRBD2. The V gene's germline CDR1 is MNHEY and CDR2 SVGAGI. This CDR3 region has 13 residues. Trimming took 5 bases from V and 4 from J; bases not matched to a gene: 5. The DNA for the CDR3 is TGTGCCAGCAGTCCCCCGGGGGGTTACGAGCAGTACTTC. Protein: CASSPPGGYEQYF.

This clone was seen only once. The rearrangement joins TRBV4-3 to TRBJ1-4; D is possibly TRBD1 (5 bases). CDR3 size: 16 residues. Germline V CDR1 and CDR2: LGHNA, YSLEER. The germline V and J ends were trimmed by 4 bases and 2 bases, with 14 bases remaining between them. Here the CDR3 DNA reads TGCGCCAGCAGCCGTCTAATTGCAGGGACTAATGAAAAACTGTTTTTT. Protein product: CASSRLIAGTNEKLFF.

The rearrangement links TRBV2 to TRBJ2-2; 8 nucleotides match TRBD1. The germline CDR1 and CDR2 sequences are SNHLY and FYNNEI. J lost 3 bases, V lost 11 bases, and 11 bases had no gene match. This CDR3 region has 15 residues. The CDR3, as DNA: TGTGCCCGCTCCGGGGCAGGGGGCGACACCGGGGAGCTGTTTTTT. It yields the protein CARSGAGGDTGELFF. The whole variable domain, filled in from reference TRBV2 and TRBJ2-2, reads EPEVTQTPSHQVTQMGQEVILRCVPISNHLYFYWYRQILGQKVEFLVSFYNNEISEKSEIFDDQFSVERPDGSNFTLKIRSTKLEDSAMYFCARSGAGGDTGELFFGEGSRLTVL.

This clone was counted once. This sequence joins TRBV5-1 and TRBJ2-1; 7 nucleotides agree with TRBD1. After removal of 4 bases from V and 3 bases from J, the junction contained 10 bases not matched to a gene. The CDR3 extends over 16 amino acids. Germline assignment: CDR1 SGHRS and CDR2 YFSETQ. The chain's CDR3 is CASSTPTGVGYNEQFF. The CDR3 bases are TGCGCCAGCAGCACCCCAACAGGGGTCGGCTACAATGAGCAGTTCTTC.

This rearrangement joins TRBV7-3 to TRBJ1-6; 8 bases fit TRBD1. Trimming took 5 bases from V and 6 from J; bases not matched to a gene: 3. The CDR3 runs 14 residues. Looked up from germline, CDR1 is SGHTA and CDR2 is FQGTGA. CDR3: CASSRGQVNSPLHF. DNA for the CDR3: TGTGCCAGCAGCCGGGGACAGGTTAATTCACCCCTCCACTTT. Looking up the rest from reference TRBV7-3 and TRBJ1-6 gives the full variable domain: GAGVSQTPSNKVTEKGKYVELRCDPISGHTALYWYRQSLGQGPEFLIYFQGTGAADDSGLPNDRFFAVRPEGSVSTLKIQRTERGDSAVYLCASSRGQVNSPLHFGNGTRLTVT.

The chain is built from TRBV24-1 and TRBJ2-7; 9 bases fit TRBD2. Germline-derived CDR1 and CDR2 are KGHDR and SFDVKD. V dropped 0 bases and J dropped 6; count of bases not matched to a gene: 5. This CDR3 has 15 amino acids. The CDR3 region is CATSDLAGGRFEQYF. The CDR3 DNA reads as TGTGCCACCAGTGATTTGGCGGGGGGGAGGTTCGAGCAGTACTTC.